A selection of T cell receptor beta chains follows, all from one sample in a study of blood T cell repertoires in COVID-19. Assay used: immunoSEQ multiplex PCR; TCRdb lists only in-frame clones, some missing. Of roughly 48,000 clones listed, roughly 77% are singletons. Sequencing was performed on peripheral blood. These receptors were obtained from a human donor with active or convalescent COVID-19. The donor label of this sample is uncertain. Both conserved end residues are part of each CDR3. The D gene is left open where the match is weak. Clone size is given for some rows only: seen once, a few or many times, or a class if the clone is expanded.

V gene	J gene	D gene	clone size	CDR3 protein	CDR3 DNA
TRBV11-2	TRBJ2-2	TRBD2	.	CASSPRLAGAGELFF	TGTGCCAGCAGCCCTCGACTAGCGGGAGCCGGGGAGCTGTTTTTT
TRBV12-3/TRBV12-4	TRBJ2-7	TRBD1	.	CASSPDRGYEQYF	TGTGCCAGCAGCCCCGACAGGGGGTACGAGCAGTACTTC
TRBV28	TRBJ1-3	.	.	CASSYGGTTDRNTIYF	TGTGCCAGCAGTTACGGGGGGACAACCGATAGAAACACCATATATTTT
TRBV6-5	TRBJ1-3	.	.	CASRQDSGNTIYF	TGTGCCAGCAGACAGGACTCTGGAAACACCATATATTTT
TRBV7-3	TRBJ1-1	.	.	CASSLRGEFTEAFF	TGTGCCAGCAGCTTGCGGGGGGAGTTTACTGAAGCTTTCTTT
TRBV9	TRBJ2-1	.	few	CASSVNTYNEQFF	TGTGCCAGCAGCGTGAACACCTACAATGAGCAGTTCTTC
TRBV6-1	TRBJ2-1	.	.	CASSERVPPNEQFF	TGTGCCAGCAGTGAACGAGTCCCGCCGAATGAGCAGTTCTTC
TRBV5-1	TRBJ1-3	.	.	CASSPRTDSGNTIYF	TGCGCCAGCAGCCCCCGGACTGATTCTGGAAACACCATATATTTT
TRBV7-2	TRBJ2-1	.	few	CASSFGGGSYNEQFF	TGTGCCAGCAGCTTTGGTGGAGGGAGCTACAATGAGCAGTTCTTC
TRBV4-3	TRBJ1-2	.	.	CASSQDHGSEGYTF	TGCGCCAGCAGCCAAGACCACGGGTCAGAAGGCTACACCTTC
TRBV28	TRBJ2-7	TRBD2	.	CASRGLAGEFYEQYF	TGTGCCAGCAGGGGACTAGCGGGAGAGTTTTACGAGCAGTACTTC
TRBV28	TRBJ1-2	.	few	CAGAHEHGYTF	TGTGCCGGTGCTCACGAGCATGGCTACACCTTC
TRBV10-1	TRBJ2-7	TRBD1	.	CASVARDRTYEQYF	TGCGCCAGCGTCGCCAGGGACAGGACCTACGAGCAGTACTTC
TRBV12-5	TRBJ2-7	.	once	CASGLVRGRQFYEQYF	TGTGCTAGTGGTTTGGTAAGGGGCAGGCAATTCTACGAGCAGTACTTC
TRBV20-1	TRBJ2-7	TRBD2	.	CSVASGHEQYF	TGCAGTGTGGCTAGCGGGCACGAGCAGTACTTC
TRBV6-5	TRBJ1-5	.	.	CATLQGFGQPQHF	TGTGCCACACTCCAGGGGTTCGGTCAGCCCCAGCATTTT
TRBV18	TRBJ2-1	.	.	CASSPSPGSNEQFF	TGTGCCAGCTCACCATCGCCGGGTAGCAATGAGCAGTTCTTC
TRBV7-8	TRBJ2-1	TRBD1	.	CASSWPDRGSRGLRDEQFF	TGTGCCAGCAGCTGGCCGGACAGGGGGTCCCGCGGGCTTCGAGATGAGCAGTTCTTC
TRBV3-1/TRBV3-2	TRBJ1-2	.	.	CASSQEALGASYGYTF	TGTGCCAGCAGCCAAGAGGCGCTGGGGGCGAGCTATGGCTACACCTTC
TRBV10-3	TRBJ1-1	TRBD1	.	CAIRGTGTNTEAFF	TGTGCCATCAGGGGGACAGGGACGAACACTGAAGCTTTCTTT
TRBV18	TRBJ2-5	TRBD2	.	CASAPREVETQYF	TGTGCCAGCGCGCCTCGGGAGGTGGAGACCCAGTACTTC
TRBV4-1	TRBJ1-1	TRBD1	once	CASSQGLRGQSEAFF	TGCGCCAGCAGCCAAGGACTAAGGGGGCAGTCCGAAGCTTTCTTT